Presented here are 9 T cell receptor beta chains from one specimen sequenced in a study of human T cells and chemical hapten exposure. TCRdb called the RACE reads again in MiXCR, with one record for every CDR3 protein. The data show 300,000 to 450,000 distinct CDR3 sequences, with approximately 5.1% seen just once and 2.5% to 3% held by the top ten. Documented time point: pre-sensitization, week 0. Treatment of the sample: therapeutic diphenylcyclopropenone sensitization with weekly scalp DPC. This material consisted of whole blood, taken in connection with sensitization to the hapten diphenylcyclopropenone (DPC). Receptors originate from a woman aged 50 to 60 with alopecia areata. Some clones in this sample may be carry-over from other donors' samples.

The chain is built from TRBV12-3 or TRBV12-4 and TRBJ1-1, with D perhaps matching TRBD1 (6 bases). V was cut by 6 bases and J by 7 bases, with 12 bases left in between. This CDR3 region has 12 residues. This CDR3 reads CASRGWTVEAFF. CDR3 in DNA: TGTGCCAGCAGGGGGTGGACAGTTGAAGCTTTCTTT.

The genes are TRBV7-8 and TRBJ1-1; TRBD1 might be the D (6 bases). Trimming removed 8 bases at V and 0 bases at J, with 10 bases between. This CDR3 spans 13 amino acids. Germline CDR1 and CDR2: SGHVS and FQNEAQ. CDR3 sequence reads: CASRRGMNTEAFF. The CDR3 coding sequence is TGTGCCAGCCGGAGGGGGATGAACACTGAAGCTTTCTTT.

The chain joins TRBV4-1 to TRBJ1-5, with D unclear. The V gene lost 1 base and the J gene lost 4 bases, with 11 bases spanning the gap. Per the germline V gene, CDR1 is MGHRA and CDR2 is YSYEKL. This CDR3 region has 15 residues. Here the CDR3 reads CASSQGVPGNQPQHF. The CDR3, as DNA: TGCGCCAGCAGCCAAGGCGTTCCGGGGAATCAGCCCCAGCATTTT.

This clonotype came up many times. The chain recombines TRBV4-3 with TRBJ2-6; TRBD1 aligns across 12 bases. The V and J ends lost 0 bases and 2 bases, in that order; junction bases with no gene match: 8. The CDR3 runs to 20 residues. Per the germline V gene, CDR1 is LGHNA and CDR2 is YSLEER. CDR3 DNA: TGCGCCAGCAGCCAAGAACATGGGACAGGGGGCCTGGCTGGGGCCAACGTCCTGACTTTC. Protein sequence: CASSQEHGTGGLAGANVLTF.

This clonotype was seen at least ten times. The rearrangement uses TRBV20-1 and TRBJ2-1; maybe TRBD1 (5 bases). The CDR3 sequence is 16 residues long. The germline gives CDR1 DFQATT, CDR2 SNEGSKA (reference sequence). Trimming pared 7 bases from V and 2 bases from J, leaving 21 bases between. CDR3 in DNA: TGCAGTGTTCAGGGATTGGCAGGCAGGGCCTACAATGAGCAGTTCTTC. Residues: CSVQGLAGRAYNEQFF.

At least ten counts were recorded for this clonotype. The rearrangement joins TRBV7-8 to TRBJ1-1, with D maybe TRBD1 (6 bases). Between the trimmed V and J ends, which lost 2 bases and 5 bases, there was a span of 12 bases. This CDR3 contains 14 residues. CDR1 is SGHVS, CDR2 FQNEAQ, per germline. The CDR3: CASSLMGAKTEAFF. As DNA, the CDR3 is TGTGCCAGCAGCTTAATGGGGGCGAAGACTGAAGCTTTCTTT.

This clonotype has ten or more counts. The genes are TRBV10-3 and TRBJ2-5; D gene ambiguous. In germline, CDR1 is ENHRY, CDR2 SYGVKD. This CDR3 contains 13 residues. V was cut by 3 bases and J by 3 bases, with 8 bases left in between. The CDR3 spells CAISDVLKETQYF. The CDR3 DNA reads TGTGCCATCAGTGACGTGTTGAAAGAGACCCAGTACTTC.

This clonotype occurred many times. The chain couples TRBV7-6 to TRBJ2-1, with 7 nucleotides matching TRBD1. Germline V gene lookup returns CDR1 SGHVS and CDR2 FNYEAQ. The CDR3 consists of 14 residues. Trimming cost V 4 bases and J 8 bases; bases outside gene matches: 8. CDR3 nucleotides: TGTGCCAGCAGCTCGCAAGGGGGCCAGGATGAGCAGTTCTTC. Its protein product is CASSSQGGQDEQFF.

Only a few counts were recorded for this clonotype. The chain combines TRBV9 with TRBJ1-2, with a tentative D call TRBD1 (5 bases). The CDR3 sequence is 13 residues long. V lost 5 bases and J lost 2, with 10 bases in between. Germline V lookup: CDR1 SGDLS, CDR2 YYNGEE. CDR3 coding DNA: TGTGCCAGCAGTGACGGGGACAACTATGGCTACACCTTC. Residues: CASSDGDNYGYTF. Complete variable domain (other parts from reference TRBV9 and TRBJ1-2): DSGVTQTPKHLITATGQRVTLRCSPRSGDLSVYWYQQSLDQGLQFLIQYYNGEERAKGNILERFSAQQFPDLHSELNLSSLELGDSALYFCASSDGDNYGYTFGSGTRLTVV.